The present T cell receptor (beta chain) was sequenced within a study of T cells in Graves' hyperthyroidism and ophthalmopathy. V dropped 6 bases and J dropped 0 bases, with 17 bases sitting between them. From germline, CDR1 is MDHEN and CDR2 SYDVKM. The CDR3 is 16 residues long. Many counts were recorded for this clonotype. TCR beta CDR3 sequences were amplified from RNA transcripts. The HTBI primer set served for first-round RT-PCR of the TCR CDR3. Via MiXCR, TCRdb re-called the multiplex PCR reads, giving one row per CDR3 protein. Seen here are around 690,000 distinct CDR3 sequences, around 15% observed once, and the top ten hold roughly 16%.

This TCR came from a man in his fifties or sixties with Graves' hyperthyroidism. The rearrangement links TRBV28 to TRBJ1-1; a weak D match, TRBD1 (5 bases). The sample consisted of blood. The DNA of the CDR3 is TGTGCCAGCAGCTGGGGGGGAGCAGGCATGAACACTGAAGCTTTCTTT. Translating it yields CASSWGGAGMNTEAFF.